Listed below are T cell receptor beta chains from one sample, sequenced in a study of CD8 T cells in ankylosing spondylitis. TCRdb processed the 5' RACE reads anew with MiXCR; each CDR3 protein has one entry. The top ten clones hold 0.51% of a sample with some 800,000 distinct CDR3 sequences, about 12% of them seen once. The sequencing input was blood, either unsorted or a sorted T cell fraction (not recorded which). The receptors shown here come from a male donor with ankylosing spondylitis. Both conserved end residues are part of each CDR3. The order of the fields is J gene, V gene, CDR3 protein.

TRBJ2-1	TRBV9	CASSVQGSSYNEQFF
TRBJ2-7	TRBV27	CASSPYPGTNYEQYF
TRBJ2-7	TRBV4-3	CASSQGEGAIYEQYF
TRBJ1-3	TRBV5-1	CASSRDTSGNTIYF
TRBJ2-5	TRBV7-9	CASSPAETQYF
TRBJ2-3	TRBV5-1	CASSLDPEGDTQYF
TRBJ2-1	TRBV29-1	CSVEIFAGFNNEQFF
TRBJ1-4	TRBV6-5	CASSLTRGGEKLFF
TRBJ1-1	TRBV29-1	CSVIVGQVNTEAFF
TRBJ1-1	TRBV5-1	CASSYATGEAFF
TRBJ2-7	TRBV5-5	CASSLDPAGVGEQYF
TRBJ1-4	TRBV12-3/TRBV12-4	CASSLSESALNEKLFF
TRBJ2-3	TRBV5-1	CASRLLGTADTQYF
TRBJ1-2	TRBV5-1	CASSPVPGTYGYTF
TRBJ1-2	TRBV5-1	CASSGVRDYGYTF
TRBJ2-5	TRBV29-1	CSVLGAGVETQYF
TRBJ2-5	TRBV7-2	CASSLWLSGRGETQYF
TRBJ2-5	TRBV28	CASSSGGDQETQYF
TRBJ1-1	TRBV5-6	CASSQRGFGNTEAFF
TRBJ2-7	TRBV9	CASSGQGVGDEQYF
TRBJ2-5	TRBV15	CATSKGYQETQYF
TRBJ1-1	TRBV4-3	CASSRPDRVDTEAFF
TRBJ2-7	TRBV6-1	CASRSAEGTKYYEQYF
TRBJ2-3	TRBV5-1	CASSLRLAGATGSDTQYF
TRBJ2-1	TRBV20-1	CSAAYLPSSYNEQFF
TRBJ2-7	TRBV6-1	CASSPGTGPFEQYF
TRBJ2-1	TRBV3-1	CASSQDENDNEQFF
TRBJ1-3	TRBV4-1	CASTKTEVTSGNTIYF
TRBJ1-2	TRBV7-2	CASSMTGYGYTF
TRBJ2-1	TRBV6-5	CASSYSSDNEQFF
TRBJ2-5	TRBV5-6	CAISPARARTQYF
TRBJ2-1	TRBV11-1	CASSLDTFSEQFF
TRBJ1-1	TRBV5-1	CASSLETMNTEAFF
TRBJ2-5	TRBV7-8	CASSPPDRGLGTQYF
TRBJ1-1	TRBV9	CASSASVSWTEAFF
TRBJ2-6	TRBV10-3	CAISARQGSGANVLTF
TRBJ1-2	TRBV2	CASKIQGFLYGYTF
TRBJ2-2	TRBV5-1	CASSLTRANTGELFF
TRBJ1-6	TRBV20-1	CSALGRGNSPLHF
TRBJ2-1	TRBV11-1	CASSPQEGSYNEQFF
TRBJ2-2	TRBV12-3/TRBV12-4	CASSLRDRTTGELFF
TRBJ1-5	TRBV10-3	CAISETGGSNQPQHF
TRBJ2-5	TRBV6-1	CASSRLQGRENQYF
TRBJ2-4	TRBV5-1	CASTHTRLAEIAKNIQYF
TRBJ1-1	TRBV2	CASIPTKRDTEAFF
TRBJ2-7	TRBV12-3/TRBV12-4	CASSFSGAYEQYF
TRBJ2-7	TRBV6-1	CASKDRLGTYEQYF
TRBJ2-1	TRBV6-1	CASSRGQGSSSYNEQFF
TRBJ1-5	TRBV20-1	CSACTVIYQPQHF